Only a few counts were recorded for the clone carrying this T cell receptor (beta chain). Its antigen is as yet unknown. Treatment described: 10-day PBMC culture with coronavirus spike peptide pools or control peptides (ViraFEST assay). TCRs were sequenced by ViraFEST after antigen-specific T cells had been expanded with peptide pools. It was with 9 to 10 IU/ml IL-2 and roughly 9 ug/ml peptide pools that approximately 2 million PBMCs per well were cultured. The sample is drawn from a study of vaccination and CD4 T cells after COVID-19. Across the study: With a range of 35 to 161, the median interval from diagnosis to drawing post-COVID samples was roughly 91 days.

V trimming: 4 bases; J trimming: 6 bases; junction bases outside the gene matches: 6. CDR1 and CDR2 (germline): MNHEY, SVGAGI. The length of the CDR3 is 15 residues. Cultured CD4+ T cells had their DNA profiled by the Oncomine TCR Beta short-read assay. After culture, CD4+ T cells served as the source for genomic DNA extraction. TCRdb redid the calling of the PCR reads with MiXCR, one entry per CDR3 protein. The data hold about 7,700 distinct CDR3 sequences, with around two thirds observed a single time. The chain joins TRBV6-5 to TRBJ2-1, with 10 bases that match TRBD2. The sample taken for sequencing was CD4+ T cells from blood, cultured in vitro. The TCR comes from a human donor who had recovered from COVID-19. As DNA, the CDR3 is TGTGCCAGCAGTTTTGCTAGCGGGAGAGGCAATGAGCAGTTCTTC. It is translated as CASSFASGRGNEQFF.